This TCR beta chain was profiled in a study of regulatory T cells in long-lasting Graves disease. Concerning this clonotype: Its antigen is as yet unknown.

According to the study, TCR beta libraries were built with iRepertoire HTBI primers and CDR3-region Arm-PCR. TCRdb reanalysed the multiplex PCR reads using MiXCR and keeps one entry per CDR3 protein. Of about 450,000 distinct CDR3 sequences listed, less than 25% were seen once; the top ten hold around 24%. General study points: Between persistent patients, 2,500 to 3,500 public clonotypes were shared, exceeding the 966 shared between new patients. Patients with persistent Graves' had lower TCR diversity than newly diagnosed patients.

Germline lookup yields CDR1 MNHGY and CDR2 SVAAGI. The CDR3 is 20 amino acids. Trimming at V came to 3 bases and at J to 2 bases, leaving 16 bases not matched to a gene. Specified time point: persistent/refractory GD, antithyroid drugs over 5 years with positive TRAb. Extracted PBMC RNA gave rise to the TCR library. V gene TRBV6-9 combines with J gene TRBJ2-6; 7 bases agree with TRBD1. The sample was peripheral blood mononuclear cells (PBMCs), taken when the disease was refractory, from a patient treated with antithyroid drugs. This TCR derives from a female donor with Graves disease. CDR3 DNA sequence: TGTGCCAGCAGTTACAAGCGGACAGAGACAGGGCCTACTGGGGCCAACGTCCTGACTTTC. As protein: CASSYKRTETGPTGANVLTF.